This T cell receptor (beta chain) was documented in a study of shared clonotypes between healthy human individuals. Study-wide points: The study sampled only blood, and tissue repertoires likely differ. A reduction in generation probabilities was seen for non-shared clonotypes relative to those shared by all four donors. About 5% was the fraction of naive CD4 clonotypes found shared across a few donors.

Germline values: CDR1 MNHEY, CDR2 SMNVEV (reference sequence). CDR3 length equals 14 residues. Trimming at V came to 6 bases and at J to 9 bases, leaving 8 bases not matched to a gene. The naive CD8 subset, CD45RO-negative cells positively selected for CCR7, excluded terminally differentiated effector memory CD45RA+ cells. About this clone: The antigen remains undetermined. This CDR3 is also generated by other DNA sequences in the sample.

A deep-level run was used for the assay. Data came from immunoSEQ multiplex PCR; TCRdb stores just in-frame clones and leaves some out. There are about 2 million clones in the sample; about 94% occur only once, and roughly 1% lies in the top ten. Sequenced input: naive CD8+ T cells sorted from blood. The source of this sequence is a man younger than 35 in good health. The rearrangement uses TRBV27 and TRBJ1-6, with 7 bases lining up with TRBD1. The CDR3 sequence is CASSNRGPGSPLHF. CDR3 nucleotide sequence: TGTGCCAGCAGCAACAGGGGCCCAGGTTCACCCCTCCACTTT.